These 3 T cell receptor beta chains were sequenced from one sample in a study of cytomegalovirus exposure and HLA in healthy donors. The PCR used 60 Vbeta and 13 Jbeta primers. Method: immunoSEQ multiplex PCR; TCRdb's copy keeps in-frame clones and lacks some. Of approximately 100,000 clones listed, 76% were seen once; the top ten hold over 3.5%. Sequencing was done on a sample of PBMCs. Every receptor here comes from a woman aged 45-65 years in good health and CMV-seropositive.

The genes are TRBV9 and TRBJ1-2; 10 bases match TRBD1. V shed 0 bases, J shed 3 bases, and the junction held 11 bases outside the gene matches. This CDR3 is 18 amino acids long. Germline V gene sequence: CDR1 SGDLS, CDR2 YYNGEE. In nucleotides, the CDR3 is TGTGCCAGCAGCGTAGGCCAGACTTCCGGGACAGGGGACTATGGCTACACCTTC. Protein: CASSVGQTSGTGDYGYTF.

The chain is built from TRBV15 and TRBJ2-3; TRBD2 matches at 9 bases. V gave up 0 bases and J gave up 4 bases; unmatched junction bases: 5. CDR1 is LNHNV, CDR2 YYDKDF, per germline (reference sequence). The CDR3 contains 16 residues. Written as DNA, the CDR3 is TGTGCCACCAGCAGAGATCGGGCGGGGGGGTCAGATACGCAGTATTTT. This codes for CATSRDRAGGSDTQYF.

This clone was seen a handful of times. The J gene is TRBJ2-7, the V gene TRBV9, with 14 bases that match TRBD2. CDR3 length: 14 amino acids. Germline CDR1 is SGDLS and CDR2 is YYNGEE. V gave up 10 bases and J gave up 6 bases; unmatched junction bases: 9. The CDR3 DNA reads TGTGCCTCCTCCGGGACTAGCGGGAGCAGCGAGCAGTACTTC. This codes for CASSGTSGSSEQYF.